This TCR beta chain derives from a study of beta chain features in type 1 diabetes. CDR3 size: 14 residues. Germline CDR1 is LGHNT and CDR2 is FRNRAP. Trimming cost V 7 bases and J 0 bases, with 12 bases left between them. The authors reverse transcribed all of the isolated RNA, so sequencing captured expressed TCRB transcripts. Repertoires were generated with immunoSEQ multiplex PCR, while TCRdb's copy carries only in-frame clones and drops some. The top ten hold 5.5% to 7.5% of the sample, which has hundreds of thousands of clones, approximately 14% seen once. This clonotype originated in a man between 25 and 39 years old in good health. Sequenced sample: central memory CD4+ T cells from blood. The rearrangement joins TRBV12-5 to TRBJ1-1, with D maybe TRBD1 (5 bases). The DNA of the CDR3 is TGTGCTAGTGTCCTAGACAGTATGAACACTGAAGCTTTCTTT. This sequence encodes CASVLDSMNTEAFF.